The rows below give T cell receptor beta chains drawn from one sample of a study of T cell repertoires in cytomegalovirus infection. MiXCR was run by TCRdb on the reads, yielding one entry per CDR3 protein. The sample includes around 430,000 distinct CDR3 sequences, roughly 46% of them seen just once. These TCRs' antigens remain unknown. Source: cultured PBMCs, taken from culture after CMV antigen stimulation. Receptor source: a human donor in good health (CMV status not recorded). Some clones in this sample may be carry-over from other donors' samples. CDR3s include the opening cysteine and the closing phenylalanine or tryptophan. The D gene is left open where the match is weak. Only some rows state a clone size, as once, few, many or a class for expanded clones.

D: NA; J: TRBJ2-3; size: many; V: TRBV7-2; CDR3: CASSLEFKQYF; DNA: TGTGCCAGCAGCTTAGAATTTAAGCAGTATTTT
D: NA; J: TRBJ2-3; size: few; V: TRBV6-2/TRBV6-3; CDR3: CASSQQGTRQDTQYF; DNA: TGTGCCAGCAGTCAGCAAGGGACCAGGCAAGATACGCAGTATTTT
D: NA; J: TRBJ2-1; size: NA; V: TRBV4-1; CDR3: CASSLTELAVYNEQFF; DNA: TGCGCCAGCAGCCTTACTGAACTAGCTGTGTACAATGAGCAGTTCTTC
D: TRBD2; J: TRBJ2-7; size: NA; V: TRBV19; CDR3: CASRQRGLASYEQYF; DNA: TGTGCCAGTAGGCAGCGGGGGCTAGCGAGCTACGAGCAGTACTTC
D: TRBD1; J: TRBJ2-3; size: few; V: TRBV28; CDR3: CASSLGDRLTDTQYF; DNA: TGTGCCAGCAGCCTAGGGGACAGGCTGACAGATACGCAGTATTTT
D: NA; J: TRBJ2-1; size: once; V: TRBV20-1; CDR3: CSARSNEQFF; DNA: TGCAGTGCTAGGTCCAATGAGCAGTTCTTC
D: NA; J: TRBJ2-5; size: few; V: TRBV6-1; CDR3: CASSYEHRERQETQYF; DNA: TGTGCCAGCAGTTACGAGCACAGGGAACGACAAGAGACCCAGTACTTC
D: NA; J: TRBJ2-1; size: few; V: TRBV19; CDR3: CASRGGDGGPHEQFF; DNA: TGTGCCAGTAGAGGAGGTGATGGAGGACCCCATGAGCAGTTCTTC
D: TRBD1; J: TRBJ2-2; size: few; V: TRBV12-3/TRBV12-4; CDR3: CASTFDGTGFPGELFF; DNA: TGTGCCAGCACTTTCGACGGGACAGGGTTTCCCGGGGAGCTGTTTTTT
D: NA; J: TRBJ2-1; size: few; V: TRBV6-2/TRBV6-3; CDR3: CASNHRPWQGKNEQFF; DNA: TGTGCCAGCAACCACCGACCGTGGCAGGGAAAAAATGAGCAGTTCTTC
D: TRBD1; J: TRBJ2-7; size: NA; V: TRBV7-9; CDR3: CASSSDRGRGEQYF; DNA: TGTGCCAGCAGCTCGGACAGGGGGCGGGGGGAGCAGTACTTC
D: TRBD2; J: TRBJ2-5; size: few; V: TRBV12-3/TRBV12-4; CDR3: CASSPPNSGRETQYF; DNA: TGTGCCAGCAGTCCGCCGAATAGCGGGAGGGAGACCCAGTACTTC
D: NA; J: TRBJ2-7; size: NA; V: TRBV6-2/TRBV6-3; CDR3: CASSRNLDILGEQYF; DNA: TGTGCCAGCAGCCGTAACCTCGACATCCTGGGGGAGCAGTACTTC
D: NA; J: TRBJ1-6; size: many; V: TRBV7-2; CDR3: CASSVTGGRNSPLHF; DNA: TGTGCCAGCAGTGTTACGGGCGGAAGGAATTCACCCCTCCACTTT
D: NA; J: TRBJ1-2; size: few; V: TRBV7-2; CDR3: CASSLQGNDYGYTF; DNA: TGTGCCAGCAGCTTACAGGGTAACGACTATGGCTACACCTTC
D: NA; J: TRBJ1-4; size: NA; V: TRBV12-3/TRBV12-4; CDR3: CASRRTSGAAGEKLFF; DNA: TGTGCCAGCAGGAGGACCTCGGGGGCGGCGGGTGAAAAACTGTTTTTT
D: NA; J: TRBJ2-1; size: few; V: TRBV11-2; CDR3: CASSLLAPPYNEQFF; DNA: TGTGCCAGCAGCTTACTGGCGCCCCCCTACAATGAGCAGTTCTTC
D: NA; J: TRBJ1-4; size: few; V: TRBV7-8; CDR3: CASSSLKSGKLFF; DNA: TGTGCCAGCAGCTCTTTGAAAAGTGGAAAACTGTTTTTT
D: TRBD1; J: TRBJ2-3; size: NA; V: TRBV11-2; CDR3: CASSLAGTGSADTQYF; DNA: TGTGCCAGCAGCTTAGCAGGGACAGGGTCTGCAGATACGCAGTATTTT
D: NA; J: TRBJ1-3; size: few; V: TRBV19; CDR3: CASTALRSGTGNTIYF; DNA: TGTGCCAGTACCGCCCTTCGGTCAGGGACTGGAAACACCATATATTTT
D: NA; J: TRBJ2-7; size: NA; V: TRBV19; CDR3: CASSMGGIAGGAQYF; DNA: TGTGCCAGTAGTATGGGTGGAATTGCCGGAGGCGCGCAGTACTTC
D: NA; J: TRBJ2-1; size: NA; V: TRBV20-1; CDR3: CSARDVRGGYNEQFF; DNA: TGCAGTGCTAGAGATGTCAGGGGCGGCTACAATGAGCAGTTCTTC
D: NA; J: TRBJ2-5; size: NA; V: TRBV20-1; CDR3: CSARGSGEETQYF; DNA: TGCAGTGCTAGAGGGTCCGGGGAGGAGACCCAGTACTTC
D: NA; J: TRBJ1-2; size: few; V: TRBV7-2; CDR3: CASSANPRDRFNYGYTF; DNA: TGTGCCAGCAGCGCCAACCCCCGGGACCGCTTTAACTATGGCTACACCTTC